The 29 T cell receptor beta chains below were found in one sample sequenced in a study of T cell changes during pregnancy in multiple sclerosis. This table comes from immunoSEQ multiplex PCR, and its TCRdb copy is limited to in-frame clones, with some not included. The table lists 100,000 or so clones, roughly 90% of them singletons, with 1.9% in the top ten. Sample: peripheral blood, taken after pregnancy. Source of these receptors: a female donor with multiple sclerosis, enrolled in a pregnancy study.

This chain links TRBV11-3 with TRBJ1-1; unclear D gene. CDR1 and CDR2 from the germline V gene are SGHNT and YENEEA. The CDR3 has 13 amino acids. Trimming pared 9 bases from V and 0 bases from J, leaving 11 bases between. CDR3 region: CASRDSVNTEAFF. Here the CDR3 DNA reads TGTGCCAGTCGAGACTCGGTGAACACTGAAGCTTTCTTT.

The chain links TRBV2 to TRBJ2-2; TRBD1 matches at 10 bases. The CDR3 has 15 residues. Germline lookup yields CDR1 SNHLY and CDR2 FYNNEI. V lost 6 bases, J lost 5 bases, and 6 bases stayed unmatched. CDR3 region: CASRPGQGTTGELFF. The CDR3 DNA sequence: TGTGCCAGCAGACCGGGACAGGGGACAACCGGGGAGCTGTTTTTT.

This clone counts as medium-sized (0.01 to 0.1%). The V call is TRBV27, the J call TRBJ2-7, with D maybe TRBD1 (5 bases). This CDR3 comprises 14 residues. The germline V gene has CDR1 MNHEY and CDR2 SMNVEV (reference sequence). Deletions cut 3 bases from V and 1 base from J, with 10 bases between. In nucleotides, the CDR3 is TGTGCCAGCAGTTTCGGGCAGGGTTCCTACGAGCAGTACTTC. It yields the protein CASSFGQGSYEQYF.

The J gene is TRBJ1-2, the V gene TRBV11-2; possible D gene TRBD1, 5 bases. V shed 4 bases and J shed 2 bases, with 20 bases lying between them. The CDR3 contains 17 residues. The germline V gene encodes CDR1 SGHAT and CDR2 FQNNGV. For the CDR3, the DNA is TGTGCCAGCAGCTCCCTCCGTCTGGGCCGGGGGAACTATGGCTACACCTTC. It encodes CASSSLRLGRGNYGYTF.

This chain joins TRBV6-1 and TRBJ1-1, with 7 bases that match TRBD1. Germline V gene data show CDR1 as MNHNS and CDR2 as SASEGT. V was pared by 10 bases and J by 1 base, with 3 bases of the junction left unmatched. The CDR3 covers 12 residues. The CDR3 DNA reads as TGTGCCATCCACAGGGGGAACACTGAAGCTTTCTTT. Translated: CAIHRGNTEAFF.

The chain recombines TRBV5-4 with TRBJ1-2; D gene unclear. Trimming pared 1 base from V and 3 bases from J, leaving 10 bases between. Germline V lookup: CDR1 SGHNT, CDR2 YYREEE (reference sequence). This CDR3 has 14 amino acids. This CDR3 reads CASSLLASDYGYTF. Written as DNA, the CDR3 is TGTGCCAGCAGCTTGCTGGCCAGCGACTATGGCTACACCTTC.

The rearrangement links TRBV7-9 to TRBJ2-4; maybe TRBD1 (6 bases). Germline V lookup: CDR1 SEHNR, CDR2 FQNEAQ (reference sequence). The V and J ends lost 3 bases and 8 bases respectively, with 11 bases between them. The CDR3 runs to 13 residues. CDR3 loop: CASSLGQGYIQYF. The CDR3 nucleotides read TGTGCCAGCAGCTTGGGGCAGGGGTACATTCAGTACTTC.

V and J are TRBV30 and TRBJ2-7; 9 bases line up with TRBD1. The CDR3 is 13 residues long. Losses at the gene ends were 3 bases for V and 3 bases for J; bases not matched to a gene: 3. Germline-derived CDR1 and CDR2 are GTSNPN and SVGIG (reference sequence). CDR3 nucleotide sequence: TGTGCCTGGAGCCCGGGACAGGGCTACGAGCAGTACTTC. Translated, it gives CAWSPGQGYEQYF. Full variable domain (rest looked up from reference TRBV30 and TRBJ2-7): SQTIHQWPATLVQPVGSPLSLECTVEGTSNPNLYWYRQAAGRGLQLLFYSVGIGQISSEVPQNLSASRPQDRQFILSSKKLLLSDSGFYLCAWSPGQGYEQYFGPGTRLTVT.

This clone was counted once. This rearrangement joins TRBV28 to TRBJ1-4; 7 bases are shared with TRBD1. The CDR3 has 21 amino acids. V lost 2 bases and J lost 3; bases outside the gene matches: 21. Germline V gene data show CDR1 as MDHEN and CDR2 as SYDVKM. The CDR3 region is CASSLRSRRGLLDQANEKLFF. In DNA, the CDR3 is TGTGCCAGCAGTTTAAGATCCCGAAGGGGGCTGCTAGATCAGGCTAATGAAAAACTGTTTTTT.

The chain employs TRBV2 and TRBJ1-5; D is unresolved. This CDR3 is 16 amino acids long. The V and J ends lost 1 base and 6 bases respectively, with 16 bases between them. The V gene's germline CDR1 is SNHLY and CDR2 FYNNEI. The CDR3 DNA reads TGTGCCAGCAGTGAAGAACGGTCAAGTGGAGGTCAGCCCCAGCATTTT. Its translation is CASSEERSSGGQPQHF.

The genes are TRBV20-1 and TRBJ1-1, with 8 nucleotides matching TRBD1. Unmatched junction bases numbered 7, after V lost 5 bases and J lost 11 bases. This CDR3 has 11 residues. Germline V gene sequence: CDR1 DFQATT, CDR2 SNEGSKA (reference sequence). The DNA for the CDR3 is TGCAGTGCTCGTGGACAGGGTAATGCTTTCTTT. Translated, it gives CSARGQGNAFF.

V is TRBV5-1 and J is TRBJ2-4; 10 bases match TRBD2. CDR1 is SGHRS and CDR2 is YFSETQ in the germline V gene. After removal of 3 bases from V and 0 bases from J, the junction contained 3 bases not matched to a gene. The CDR3 runs 16 residues. CDR3 loop: CASSYLAGEAKNIQYF. The CDR3 region has the DNA TGCGCCAGCAGCTATCTAGCGGGAGAAGCCAAAAACATTCAGTACTTC.

The CDR3 sequence is CASSFGGRTDTQYF. The CDR3 bases are TGCGCCAGCAGCTTTGGAGGACGCACAGATACGCAGTATTTT. The gene calls are TRBV5-1 and TRBJ2-3; D is possibly TRBD2 (5 bases). From germline, CDR1 is SGHRS and CDR2 YFSETQ. V was pared by 2 bases and J by 1 base, with 8 bases between. The CDR3 has 14 amino acids.

V usage is TRBV6-5 and J usage is TRBJ1-2, with 8 bases that match TRBD1. The V gene's germline CDR1 is MNHEY and CDR2 SVGAGI. V shed 6 bases and J 3 bases; nucleotides not matched to a gene: 9. The CDR3 consists of 15 residues. The CDR3 sequence: CASSQRTGSYYGYTF. Here the CDR3 DNA reads TGTGCCAGCAGCCAGAGGACAGGGTCTTACTATGGCTACACCTTC.

This clone was counted once. The V and J genes are TRBV7-2 and TRBJ1-2; unclear D gene. The CDR3 is made up of 16 amino acids. CDR1 and CDR2 from the germline V gene are SGHTA and FQGNSA. The V end was cut by 5 bases, the J end by 0 bases, with 16 bases between. In DNA, the CDR3 is TGTGCCAGCAGCATGGACTCCGGGAGACCTAACTATGGCTACACCTTC. It translates to CASSMDSGRPNYGYTF.

J is TRBJ2-3 and V is TRBV5-1; 13 bases line up with TRBD2. The junction had 8 bases not matched to a gene; V was cut back by 3 bases and J by 4 bases. This CDR3 is 17 amino acids long. Germline assignment: CDR1 SGHRS and CDR2 YFSETQ. CDR3 loop: CASSSPGLAGRADTQYF. The DNA of the CDR3 is TGCGCCAGCAGCTCTCCGGGACTAGCGGGAAGGGCAGATACGCAGTATTTT.

The chain joins TRBV7-8 to TRBJ2-7, with TRBD2 matching 10 bases. Germline loops: CDR1 SGHVS, CDR2 FQNEAQ. CDR3 length equals 17 residues. With V trimmed by 5 bases and J by 0 bases, 10 bases remained unmatched. CDR3 sequence: CASSPSVGLAASYEQYF. As DNA, the CDR3 is TGTGCCAGCAGCCCGAGCGTAGGACTAGCGGCCTCCTACGAGCAGTACTTC.

The chain has TRBV11-2 and TRBJ2-4, with D hard to call. The germline V gene encodes CDR1 SGHAT and CDR2 FQNNGV. The CDR3 runs to 11 residues. Trimming left V 3 bases short and J 10 bases short, with 7 bases between. The CDR3 region is CASSFLSIQYF. For the CDR3, the DNA is TGTGCCAGCAGCTTCCTGTCGATTCAGTACTTC. The entire variable domain, with the rest obtained from reference TRBV11-2 and TRBJ2-4, is as follows: EAGVAQSPRYKIIEKRQSVAFWCNPISGHATLYWYQQILGQGPKLLIQFQNNGVVDDSQLPKDRFSAERLKGVDSTLKIQPAKLEDSAVYLCASSFLSIQYFGAGTRLSVL.

The gene calls are TRBV11-3 and TRBJ2-1, with 7 bases that match TRBD2. Per the germline V gene, CDR1 is SGHNT and CDR2 is YENEEA. Trimming took 5 bases from V and 9 from J; bases not matched to a gene: 13. This CDR3 comprises 15 residues. CDR3 bases: TGTGCCAGCAGCCCCGGAGGGAGGGGTGATGTTGAGCAGTTCTTC. This sequence encodes CASSPGGRGDVEQFF.

The chain couples TRBV11-3 to TRBJ2-7; 7 bases map to TRBD1. From germline, CDR1 is SGHNT and CDR2 YENEEA. CDR3 length: 15 amino acids. V shed 3 bases, J shed 0 bases, and the junction held 5 bases outside the gene matches. As DNA, the CDR3 is TGTGCCAGCAGCTTGGGGACAGTCCCCTCCTACGAGCAGTACTTC. Encoded protein: CASSLGTVPSYEQYF.

The chain carries TRBV29-1 and TRBJ2-1; no clear D gene. The CDR3 extends over 14 amino acids. Germline values: CDR1 SQVTM, CDR2 ANQGSEA. V was shortened by 1 base and J by 6 bases, with 13 bases between the two germline ends. CDR3 nucleotides: TGCAGCGTTGAAGGACCGTGGCTAGGCAATGAGCAGTTCTTC. It codes for CSVEGPWLGNEQFF.

This chain uses TRBV25-1 with TRBJ1-2, with D tentatively TRBD1 (5 bases). This CDR3 is 17 amino acids long. Trimming cost V 1 base and J 4 bases, with 19 bases left between them. CDR1 is MGHDK, CDR2 SYGVNS, per germline. The CDR3 reads CASSESASTGTTYGYTF. The CDR3 coding sequence is TGTGCCAGCAGTGAATCCGCTTCCACAGGCACCACCTATGGCTACACCTTC.

The chain links TRBV6-6 to TRBJ1-2, with 9 bases identical to TRBD1. CDR3 length: 13 amino acids. Trimming at V came to 7 bases and at J to 7 bases, leaving 7 bases not matched to a gene. Per the germline V gene, CDR1 is MNHNY and CDR2 is SVGAGI (reference sequence). The CDR3 coding sequence is TGTGCCAGCACCCGACAGGGGGTCGGTGGCTACACCTTC. Its protein is CASTRQGVGGYTF.

In this sample, this clone turned up once. The chain joins TRBV7-3 to TRBJ1-2; 9 positions match TRBD1. This CDR3 comprises 14 residues. Per the germline V gene, CDR1 is SGHTA and CDR2 is FQGTGA. After removal of 5 bases from V and 4 bases from J, the junction contained 5 bases not matched to a gene. This chain's CDR3 is CASSRDRASYGYTF. The DNA for the CDR3 is TGTGCCAGCAGCCGGGACAGGGCGAGCTATGGCTACACCTTC. Drawing the rest from reference TRBV7-3 and TRBJ1-2, the complete variable domain is GAGVSQTPSNKVTEKGKYVELRCDPISGHTALYWYRQSLGQGPEFLIYFQGTGAADDSGLPNDRFFAVRPEGSVSTLKIQRTERGDSAVYLCASSRDRASYGYTFGSGTRLTVV.

The CDR3 nucleotides read TGTGCCAGCAGTAGGGACAGCGACTACTACGAGCAGTACTTC. Its translation: CASSRDSDYYEQYF. The J gene is TRBJ2-7, the V gene TRBV2; 7 bases align to TRBD1. The V and J ends lost 5 bases and 3 bases, in that order; junction bases with no gene match: 7. The CDR3 totals 14 residues. Germline CDR1 and CDR2: SNHLY and FYNNEI. Using reference TRBV2 and TRBJ2-7 for the parts outside the CDR3, the full variable domain is EPEVTQTPSHQVTQMGQEVILRCVPISNHLYFYWYRQILGQKVEFLVSFYNNEISEKSEIFDDQFSVERPDGSNFTLKIRSTKLEDSAMYFCASSRDSDYYEQYFGPGTRLTVT.

This chain links TRBV9 with TRBJ1-2; the D gene is possibly TRBD1 (6 bases). Germline values: CDR1 SGDLS, CDR2 YYNGEE. The germline V and J ends were trimmed by 3 bases and 4 bases, with 16 bases remaining between them. The CDR3 is 15 amino acids. The CDR3 loop reads CASSGNPDRFYGYTF. CDR3 nucleotide sequence: TGTGCCAGCAGCGGTAACCCCGACAGGTTCTATGGCTACACCTTC.

This chain connects TRBV7-8 to TRBJ2-5; 10 bases are shared with TRBD2. The CDR3 length is 15 residues. Germline loops: CDR1 SGHVS, CDR2 FQNEAQ. The junction had 10 bases not matched to a gene; V was cut back by 5 bases and J by 7 bases. CDR3 sequence: CASSARAGGPLTQYF. For the CDR3, the DNA is TGTGCCAGCAGCGCCCGAGCGGGAGGGCCGTTGACCCAGTACTTC. Together with reference TRBV7-8 and TRBJ2-5, the CDR3 gives the full variable domain: GAGVSQSPRYKVAKRGQDVALRCDPISGHVSLFWYQQALGQGPEFLTYFQNEAQLDKSGLPSDRFFAERPEGSVSTLKIQRTQQEDSAVYLCASSARAGGPLTQYFGPGTRLLVL.

The chain joins TRBV9 to TRBJ2-3, with 10 bases identical to TRBD2. CDR3 length: 19 residues. J lost 3 bases, V lost 0 bases, and 13 bases had no gene match. Looked up from germline, CDR1 is SGDLS and CDR2 is YYNGEE. For the CDR3, the DNA is TGTGCCAGCAGCGTAGAACCCCAGCGGGGGGGCCGACTGACAGATACGCAGTATTTT. Its protein product is CASSVEPQRGGRLTDTQYF.

The rearrangement links TRBV29-1 to TRBJ2-5, with D uncertain. The CDR3 loop spans 14 amino acids. Trimming left V 2 bases short and J 5 bases short, with 15 bases between. The V gene's germline CDR1 is SQVTM and CDR2 ANQGSEA. The CDR3 nucleotides are TGCAGCGTTGAAAATGTGGAGTTTCTGGAGACCCAGTACTTC. Translated: CSVENVEFLETQYF.